The clone carrying this TCR beta chain appeared a single time. Its antigen is still unknown. V gave up 4 bases and J gave up 2 bases; unmatched junction bases: 7. The CDR3 is 15 residues long. Germline V CDR1 and CDR2: MNHEY, SMNVEV (reference sequence). The record originates from a study of post-analysis software for immune sequencing data. Study details: Relapsing-remitting, secondary progressive and progressive-relapsing multiple sclerosis courses were included. General study results and limits: Compared with controls, patients showed significantly lower normalized Chao1 diversity. Compared with controls, patients had more of roughly 5 TRBV segments, including TRBV5-6, TRBV5-1 and TRBV20-1. Strong co-clustering by F measure was seen for same-batch samples.

Carried by the TCR beta cDNA libraries were unique molecular identifiers. Yield was some 500,000 cDNA molecules from 1 to 10 million T cells. MiXCR was run by TCRdb on the PCR reads, yielding one entry per CDR3 protein. The data contain roughly 600,000 distinct CDR3 sequences, roughly 46% of them singletons. The V call is TRBV27, the J call TRBJ2-5; 7 bases align to TRBD1. Sequencing was performed on blood. The TCR comes from a girl aged 10 to 17 with multiple sclerosis. This CDR3 is CASSSPGGTQETQYF. The CDR3, as DNA: TGTGCCAGCAGTTCTCCAGGGGGTACACAAGAGACCCAGTACTTC.